This T cell receptor beta chain was recovered during a study of blood T cell repertoires in COVID-19. Study overall: Acute and convalescent COVID-19 specimens originated in the United States, Italy and Spain. Sources were T cells, B-cell-depleted T cells, or PBMCs; the material itself was cDNA or gDNA.

Per the original data handling: From reference gene primer amplification, estimates of nucleated cell counts were derived. The table came from immunoSEQ multiplex PCR; TCRdb's copy has only in-frame clones and leaves some out. V and J calls and clone size are as listed in that table; D and trimming were resolved from the DNA. The sample consists of about 89,000 clones, around 90% of them appearing once. V dropped 0 bases and J dropped 3 bases, with 15 bases sitting between them. Germline V gene lookup returns CDR1 SGHNT and CDR2 YYREEE (reference sequence). The CDR3 runs to 16 residues. This chain uses TRBV5-4 with TRBJ2-5, with D tentatively TRBD2 (6 bases). The sample taken for sequencing was peripheral blood. The TCR originated in a male donor with acute or convalescent COVID-19. Here the CDR3 reads CASSLEGTYKKETQYF. The CDR3 nucleotides are TGTGCCAGCAGCTTGGAGGGGACTTATAAGAAAGAGACCCAGTACTTC. The full variable domain, with the rest looked up from reference TRBV5-4 and TRBJ2-5, is ETGVTQSPTHLIKTRGQQVTLRCSSQSGHNTVSWYQQALGQGPQFIFQYYREEENGRGNFPPRFSGLQFPNYSSELNVNALELDDSALYLCASSLEGTYKKETQYFGPGTRLLVL.